The 5 T cell receptor beta chains below come from one sample, sequenced in a study of blood T cell repertoires in COVID-19. Data came from immunoSEQ multiplex PCR; TCRdb stores just in-frame clones and leaves some out. Of about 200,000 clones listed, about 80% are singletons. Specimen: peripheral blood. Receptors were obtained from a human donor with acute or convalescent COVID-19. The donor label of this sample is uncertain.

Regarding this clone: Other DNA sequences in this specimen translate into the identical CDR3. The V call is TRBV15, the J call TRBJ1-1, with no clear D. CDR1 is LNHNV, CDR2 YYDKDF, per germline (reference sequence). The CDR3 consists of 13 residues. The ends were cut back, 0 bases at V and 5 bases at J, with 7 bases in the middle. CDR3 bases: TGTGCCACCAGCAGAGAACGGGGAACTGAAGCTTTCTTT. This codes for CATSRERGTEAFF.

The chain uses TRBV11-2 and TRBJ2-7; 11 bases fit TRBD1. Germline values: CDR1 SGHAT, CDR2 FQNNGV. With 1 base clipped from V and 6 bases from J, the junction kept 8 bases outside the gene matches. CDR3 length: 16 amino acids. The CDR3 here is CASSLAGTGGRGEQYF. CDR3 bases: TGTGCCAGCAGCTTAGCCGGGACAGGGGGTAGGGGCGAGCAGTACTTC.

The J gene is TRBJ2-7, the V gene TRBV18, with 12 bases lining up with TRBD2. This CDR3 has 14 amino acids. V was clipped by 5 bases and J by 6 bases; unmatched bases: 5. Germline V gene sequence: CDR1 KGHSH, CDR2 LQKENI. CDR3 sequence reads: CASSSTSGGIEQYF. In nucleotides, the CDR3 is TGTGCCAGCTCATCGACTAGCGGGGGTATCGAGCAGTACTTC. Complete variable domain (other parts from reference TRBV18 and TRBJ2-7): NAGVMQNPRHLVRRRGQEARLRCSPMKGHSHVYWYRQLPEEGLKFMVYLQKENIIDESGMPKERFSAEFPKEGPSILRIQQVVRGDSAAYFCASSSTSGGIEQYFGPGTRLTVT.

This clone was observed once. V and J are TRBV7-2 and TRBJ1-4, with TRBD1 as a possible D gene (5 bases). Germline values: CDR1 SGHTA, CDR2 FQGNSA. V lost 3 bases and J lost 1, with 15 bases in between. The CDR3 loop spans 17 amino acids. The CDR3 bases are TGTGCCAGCAGCTTCCCAAGGGGCGACAGAACTAATGAAAAACTGTTTTTT. This sequence encodes CASSFPRGDRTNEKLFF.

V and J are TRBV5-1 and TRBJ2-7; TRBD2 matches 12 bases. Trimming cost V 0 bases and J 1 base; bases outside gene matches: 14. This CDR3 has 20 amino acids. Germline V gene data show CDR1 as SGHRS and CDR2 as YFSETQ. The CDR3 DNA reads as TGCGCCAGCAGCTTGGCCCCGACGACTAGCGGGAGCACCGATTCCTACGAGCAGTACTTC. Its protein product is CASSLAPTTSGSTDSYEQYF.